The next 22 T cell receptor beta chains were all read from a single sample in a study of shared clonotypes between healthy human individuals. Produced via immunoSEQ multiplex PCR; TCRdb's table is partial and in-frame only. The data contain about 2.4 million clones, just over 90% of them singletons. Sequenced sample: naive CD4+ T cells sorted from blood. Subset meaning: CD45RA+ positively selected. Every receptor here comes from a man between 18 and 35 years old in good health.

The rearrangement uses TRBV19 and TRBJ2-7; no clear D. This CDR3 comprises 14 residues. The germline CDR1 and CDR2 sequences are LNHDA and SQIVND (reference sequence). Trimming shortened V by 7 bases and J by 7 bases, and 20 bases separated the two germline ends. CDR3 loop: CASTPLGRPAEQYF. In nucleotides, the CDR3 is TGTGCCAGTACCCCCTTAGGTCGACCGGCGGAGCAGTACTTC. The whole variable domain, filled in from reference TRBV19 and TRBJ2-7, reads DGGITQSPKYLFRKEGQNVTLSCEQNLNHDAMYWYRQDPGQGLRLIYYSQIVNDFQKGDIAEGYSVSREKKESFPLTVTSAQKNPTAFYLCASTPLGRPAEQYFGPGTRLTVT.

The chain carries TRBV25-1 and TRBJ1-5; 10 bases are a match to TRBD1. The length of the CDR3 is 16 residues. J was trimmed by 4 bases and V by 3 bases; bases with no gene match: 6. Germline CDR1 MGHDK, CDR2 SYGVNS. The CDR3 nucleotides are TGTGCCAGCAGTGACGGGACAGGGGTCGGTAATCAGCCCCAGCATTTT. This encodes CASSDGTGVGNQPQHF.

The chain combines TRBV25-1 with TRBJ2-5, with D tentatively TRBD1 or TRBD2 (5 bases each). Germline loops: CDR1 MGHDK, CDR2 SYGVNS. CDR3 length: 16 amino acids. V dropped 5 bases and J dropped 2 bases, with 18 bases sitting between them. The CDR3 region is CASSPAGVRGQETQYF. The CDR3 nucleotides are TGTGCCAGCAGTCCCGCGGGTGTTAGGGGACAAGAGACCCAGTACTTC.

This clone occurred a few times. At the DNA level, this CDR3 is encoded by other sequences in the same sample as well. Here the CDR3 reads CASSGDSPLHF. The DNA for the CDR3 is TGTGCCAGCAGTGGTGATTCACCCCTCCACTTT. The chain links TRBV2 to TRBJ1-6; D not resolved. Germline lookup yields CDR1 SNHLY and CDR2 FYNNEI. Trimming took off 4 bases at V and 8 bases at J, with 3 bases between the two ends. CDR3 size: 11 residues.

This CDR3 reads CASSRSRDRASYEQYF. CDR3 coding DNA: TGTGCCAGTAGTCGAAGCCGAGACAGGGCCAGCTACGAGCAGTACTTC. The chain carries TRBV19 and TRBJ2-7, with TRBD1 matching over 7 bases. The CDR3 is 16 amino acids. CDR1 and CDR2 (germline): LNHDA, SQIVND (reference sequence). V lost 5 bases, J lost 3 bases, and 13 bases stayed unmatched.

This clone was counted once. As DNA, the CDR3 is TGTGCCAGCAGCCTACCAGCGGGAGGGCCGGTCAATGAGCAGTTCTTC. Translating it yields CASSLPAGGPVNEQFF. This rearrangement joins TRBV7-9 to TRBJ2-1, with 10 bases lining up with TRBD2. Losses at the gene ends were 5 bases for V and 6 bases for J; bases not matched to a gene: 10. The CDR3 extends over 16 amino acids. From germline, CDR1 is SEHNR and CDR2 FQNEAQ (reference sequence).

A single count supports this clone. The chain employs TRBV15 and TRBJ2-7; TRBD2 is a possible D gene (5 bases). There are 15 residues in the CDR3. Between the trimmed V and J ends, which lost 1 base and 6 bases, there was a span of 16 bases. Per germline, CDR1 LNHNV and CDR2 YYDKDF (reference sequence). The CDR3 sequence: CATSRGIVGVGEQYF. The DNA of the CDR3 is TGTGCCACCAGCAGAGGGATCGTGGGAGTTGGCGAGCAGTACTTC. The whole variable domain, filled in from reference TRBV15 and TRBJ2-7, reads DAMVIQNPRYQVTQFGKPVTLSCSQTLNHNVMYWYQQKSSQAPKLLFHYYDKDFNNEADTPDNFQSRRPNTSFCFLDIRSPGLGDTAMYLCATSRGIVGVGEQYFGPGTRLTVT.

V gene TRBV19 combines with J gene TRBJ1-2, with no clear D. Germline loops: CDR1 LNHDA, CDR2 SQIVND (reference sequence). Trimming left V 9 bases short and J 3 bases short, with 17 bases between. This CDR3 is built from 14 residues. The CDR3 DNA sequence: TGTGCCAGAGCAAATGGATCGTCCCACTATGGCTACACCTTC. Translating gives CARANGSSHYGYTF. Using reference TRBV19 and TRBJ1-2 for the parts outside the CDR3, the full variable domain is DGGITQSPKYLFRKEGQNVTLSCEQNLNHDAMYWYRQDPGQGLRLIYYSQIVNDFQKGDIAEGYSVSREKKESFPLTVTSAQKNPTAFYLCARANGSSHYGYTFGSGTRLTVV.

Written as DNA, the CDR3 is TGTGCCAGCAGCCCGGAGGACAGCCGGTGGGGATCACCCCTCCACTTT. Translated: CASSPEDSRWGSPLHF. The chain employs TRBV5-5 and TRBJ1-6; a possible D gene is TRBD1 (6 bases). CDR1 is SGHKS and CDR2 is YYEKEE in the germline V gene (reference sequence). The CDR3 is 16 amino acids. The V end was cut by 4 bases, the J end by 10 bases, with 21 bases between. Full variable domain (rest looked up from reference TRBV5-5 and TRBJ1-6): DAGVTQSPTHLIKTRGQQVTLRCSPISGHKSVSWYQQVLGQGPQFIFQYYEKEERGRGNFPDRFSARQFPNYSSELNVNALLLGDSALYLCASSPEDSRWGSPLHFGNGTRLTVT.

The CDR3: CASSEGLADEQYF. CDR3 in DNA: TGTGCCAGCAGTGAAGGACTGGCGGACGAGCAGTACTTC. The chain carries TRBV6-1 and TRBJ2-7; D gene unclear. Trimming pared 1 base from V and 5 bases from J, leaving 9 bases between. CDR3 size: 13 residues. Germline V lookup: CDR1 MNHNS, CDR2 SASEGT.

The chain is built from TRBV4-3 and TRBJ1-6; D uncertain. Germline values: CDR1 LGHNA, CDR2 YSLEER. V gave up 1 base and J gave up 5 bases, with 9 bases separating them. The CDR3 consists of 15 residues. As DNA, the CDR3 is TGCGCCAGCAGCCAAGGGCCTGGAGATAATTCACCCCTCCACTTT. As protein: CASSQGPGDNSPLHF.

This chain joins TRBV7-9 and TRBJ2-2, with a possible D match to TRBD1 (7 bases). Germline CDR1 reads SEHNR; CDR2 reads FQNEAQ (reference sequence). V was pared by 5 bases and J by 0 bases, with 10 bases between. The CDR3 extends over 15 amino acids. CDR3 nucleotide sequence: TGTGCCAGCAGCCCAGGGGGGTCGAACACCGGGGAGCTGTTTTTT. Protein product: CASSPGGSNTGELFF.

V and J are TRBV2 and TRBJ2-7; 8 nucleotides line up with TRBD2. This CDR3 comprises 14 residues. J was trimmed by 4 bases and V by 1 base; bases with no gene match: 3. CDR1 SNHLY and CDR2 FYNNEI come from the germline V gene. The CDR3 coding sequence is TGTGCCAGCAGTGAAGGAGGACTAGCTTACGAGCAGTACTTC. As protein: CASSEGGLAYEQYF.

This sequence joins TRBV5-4 and TRBJ2-6; either TRBD1 or TRBD2 may supply D (6 bases each). The CDR3 is 15 amino acids. The V gene's germline CDR1 is SGHNT and CDR2 YYREEE (reference sequence). Trimming removed 0 bases at V and 8 bases at J, with 12 bases between. CDR3 residues: CASSLGAGGTNVLTF. The CDR3 coding sequence is TGTGCCAGCAGCTTGGGGGCCGGGGGCACCAACGTCCTGACTTTC.

The chain is built from TRBV28 and TRBJ1-1; 7 bases match TRBD1. Germline V gene lookup returns CDR1 MDHEN and CDR2 SYDVKM. V shed 5 bases, J shed 1 base, and the junction held 10 bases outside the gene matches. The CDR3 consists of 16 residues. CDR3 loop: CASSTPPGTANTEAFF. The CDR3 nucleotides are TGTGCCAGCAGTACCCCTCCGGGGACAGCGAACACTGAAGCTTTCTTT.

The chain joins TRBV6-1 to TRBJ2-1; 10 bases align to TRBD1. The CDR3 is 15 amino acids. CDR1 MNHNS and CDR2 SASEGT come from the germline V gene. V trimming: 5 bases; J trimming: 0 bases; junction bases outside the gene matches: 1. The CDR3 loop is CASSWTGGSYNEQFF. CDR3 DNA: TGTGCCAGCAGTTGGACAGGGGGCTCCTACAATGAGCAGTTCTTC.

This chain connects TRBV27 to TRBJ2-5; D may be TRBD1 (6 bases). Germline CDR1 reads MNHEY; CDR2 reads SMNVEV (reference sequence). CDR3 length: 13 amino acids. The V and J ends lost 5 bases and 7 bases respectively, with 14 bases between them. The CDR3 loop reads CASSMQGIGTQYF. The CDR3 coding sequence is TGTGCCAGCAGTATGCAGGGGATTGGGACCCAGTACTTC.

This clone appeared once. J is TRBJ1-2 and V is TRBV15; a weak D match, TRBD1 (5 bases). This CDR3 has 14 amino acids. V dropped 3 bases and J dropped 3 bases, with 11 bases sitting between them. Germline values: CDR1 LNHNV, CDR2 YYDKDF (reference sequence). Written as DNA, the CDR3 is TGTGCCACCAGCAGTGGGGACTGGGACTATGGCTACACCTTC. It translates to CATSSGDWDYGYTF.

The table lists this clone with a count of one. V is TRBV7-2 and J is TRBJ2-2; 11 bases are shared with TRBD2. The length of the CDR3 is 16 residues. V lost 4 bases, J lost 3 bases, and 4 bases stayed unmatched. Germline V gene lookup returns CDR1 SGHTA and CDR2 FQGNSA. The CDR3 loop is CASSSRLAGYTGELFF. The CDR3 bases are TGTGCCAGCAGCTCGCGACTAGCGGGATACACCGGGGAGCTGTTTTTT.

This clone was observed a single time. The genes are TRBV7-9 and TRBJ2-3, with D tentatively TRBD1 (5 bases). Germline V lookup: CDR1 SEHNR, CDR2 FQNEAQ (reference sequence). The CDR3 consists of 14 residues. Deletions cut 5 bases from V and 7 bases from J, with 16 bases between. In DNA, the CDR3 is TGTGCCAGCAGCGCCGCGGCAGGGATGAATACGCAGTATTTT. This sequence encodes CASSAAAGMNTQYF.

The V and J genes are TRBV7-8 and TRBJ1-1; D gene ambiguous. V lost 7 bases, J lost 6 bases, and 12 bases lay in between. The CDR3 spans 12 residues. From germline, CDR1 is SGHVS and CDR2 FQNEAQ. CDR3 amino acids: CASNQVGAEAFF. DNA for the CDR3: TGTGCCAGCAACCAAGTTGGCGCTGAAGCTTTCTTT.

This sequence joins TRBV30 and TRBJ2-7; 7 bases agree with TRBD2. The CDR3 has 13 residues. The junction had 5 bases not matched to a gene; V was cut back by 3 bases and J by 3 bases. CDR1 and CDR2 (germline): GTSNPN, SVGIG (reference sequence). CDR3 bases: TGTGCCTGGAGATTGGCTAGCGGCTACGAGCAGTACTTC. Translating gives CAWRLASGYEQYF.